Listed here are 27 T cell receptor beta chains from one sample, sequenced in a study of cytomegalovirus exposure and HLA in healthy donors. The PCR contained 60 Vbeta and 13 Jbeta primers. Assay used: immunoSEQ multiplex PCR; TCRdb lists only in-frame clones, some missing. The table lists under 150,000 clones, 67% of them singletons, with roughly 8.3% in the top ten. The source material was PBMCs. All receptors derive from a man aged 18 to 30 in good health and CMV-seropositive.

The chain employs TRBV6-5 and TRBJ2-7; possible D gene TRBD1, 5 bases. Deletions cut 7 bases from V and 4 bases from J, with 14 bases between. Per the germline V gene, CDR1 is MNHEY and CDR2 is SVGAGI. This CDR3 is built from 13 residues. The CDR3 loop is CASTRTNSYEQYF. The CDR3 DNA follows: TGTGCCAGCACGCGGACAAACTCGTACGAGCAGTACTTC.

V usage is TRBV20-1 and J usage is TRBJ2-1, with unresolved D. CDR3 length: 11 amino acids. Germline CDR1 DFQATT, CDR2 SNEGSKA (reference sequence). Trimming stripped 3 bases from V and 5 bases from J, with 5 bases between. CDR3 region: CSARRDNEQFF. CDR3 sequence (DNA): TGCAGTGCTAGGCGTGACAATGAGCAGTTCTTC.

The V and J genes are TRBV25-1 and TRBJ2-2; TRBD2 might be the D (6 bases). CDR3 length: 16 residues. Germline CDR1 is MGHDK and CDR2 is SYGVNS. The ends were cut back, 6 bases at V and 4 bases at J, with 18 bases in the middle. This CDR3 is CASRHPGLWGTGELFF. Here the CDR3 DNA reads TGTGCCAGCAGGCACCCGGGACTTTGGGGCACCGGGGAGCTGTTTTTT.

A single count supports this clone. The V call is TRBV7-2, the J call TRBJ2-1, with TRBD2 matching 7 bases. The V and J ends lost 1 base and 2 bases, in that order; junction bases with no gene match: 8. Germline V gives CDR1 SGHTA, CDR2 FQGNSA. This CDR3 spans 17 amino acids. CDR3 sequence (DNA): TGTGCCAGCAGCTTAGATGTCCACCGGGGGGCCTACAATGAGCAGTTCTTC. Its protein product is CASSLDVHRGAYNEQFF.

This chain links TRBV5-4 with TRBJ2-7; 9 nucleotides line up with TRBD2. V was clipped by 0 bases and J by 6 bases; unmatched bases: 7. The CDR3 totals 15 residues. Germline V gives CDR1 SGHNT, CDR2 YYREEE (reference sequence). DNA of the CDR3: TGTGCCAGCAGCTTGGGGCCCAGCGGGGGGCTCGAGCAGTACTTC. It yields the protein CASSLGPSGGLEQYF.

This clone was detected once. The chain has TRBV21-1 and TRBJ2-7; the D call of TRBD2 is as the table states it, not checked on the DNA. TRBV21-1 is a pseudogene. The CDR3 covers 18 residues. CDR3: CASSRDSHHPRRSYEQYV. Written as DNA, the CDR3 is TGTGCCAGCAGCAGAGATAGCCACCACCCAAGGCGATCCTACGAGCAGTACGTC.

This chain joins TRBV13 and TRBJ2-1, with D possibly TRBD2 on 6 matching bases. The CDR3 has 13 amino acids. Trimming removed 1 base from V and 9 bases from J, with 10 bases in between. Per the germline V gene, CDR1 is PRHDT and CDR2 is FYEKMQ (reference sequence). The CDR3 bases are TGTGCCAGCAGCTTAGTGGGGAGGCGTGAGCAGTTCTTC. It specifies CASSLVGRREQFF.

This clone appeared a few times. The chain links TRBV4-2 to TRBJ2-1, with 7 nucleotides matching TRBD1. Germline V gene data show CDR1 as LGHNA and CDR2 as YNFKEQ. Trimming removed 0 bases from V and 6 bases from J; junction bases left unmatched: 5. This CDR3 contains 15 residues. The DNA for the CDR3 is TGTGCCAGCAGCCAAGATGGACAGGCGAGCAATGAGCAGTTCTTC. It yields the protein CASSQDGQASNEQFF.

The chain combines TRBV7-8 with TRBJ2-2, with D possibly TRBD1 on 6 matching bases. This CDR3 comprises 13 residues. Germline V gene sequence: CDR1 SGHVS, CDR2 FQNEAQ. Trimming took off 6 bases at V and 5 bases at J, with 10 bases between the two ends. Written as DNA, the CDR3 is TGTGCCAGCAGACCCAGGGGTACCGGGGAGCTGTTTTTT. Its translation is CASRPRGTGELFF.

This clone was seen only a few times. The chain uses TRBV9 and TRBJ2-1, with TRBD2 matching over 8 bases. CDR1 SGDLS and CDR2 YYNGEE come from the germline V gene. V lost 0 bases and J lost 5; bases outside the gene matches: 4. This CDR3 is 15 amino acids long. The CDR3 sequence: CASSVAAGAHNEQFF. The CDR3 DNA reads TGTGCCAGCAGCGTAGCAGCGGGGGCGCACAATGAGCAGTTCTTC.

The DNA of the CDR3 is TGTGCCACCAGCAGAGACGCGGGGCTGATTCTCCACAATGAGCAGTTCTTC. This translates into CATSRDAGLILHNEQFF. This rearrangement joins TRBV15 to TRBJ2-1; tentative D call: TRBD2 (6 bases). CDR1 is LNHNV and CDR2 is YYDKDF in the germline V gene (reference sequence). This CDR3 region has 17 residues. V lost 0 bases to trimming and J lost 5 bases, with 17 bases between them.

This chain uses TRBV5-1 with TRBJ2-3, with 7 positions matching TRBD1. The germline gives CDR1 SGHRS, CDR2 YFSETQ. The CDR3 sequence is 15 residues long. Trimming took 5 bases from V and 6 from J; bases not matched to a gene: 12. The CDR3 DNA reads TGCGCCAGCAGACAGGGGAAAGGATGGGCCGATACGCAGTATTTT. Protein: CASRQGKGWADTQYF.

This clone has only one observation. V and J are TRBV5-1 and TRBJ1-1; no reliable D call. This CDR3 spans 12 amino acids. Between the trimmed V and J ends, which lost 7 bases and 0 bases, there was a span of 7 bases. Germline assignment: CDR1 SGHRS and CDR2 YFSETQ. CDR3 protein: CASFQLNTEAFF. The DNA for the CDR3 is TGCGCCAGCTTCCAATTGAACACTGAAGCTTTCTTT.

For the CDR3, the DNA is TGTGCCAGTAGTGCACTGGACACAAGTAACTATGGCTACACCTTC. Its protein is CASSALDTSNYGYTF. The chain employs TRBV19 and TRBJ1-2, with D possibly matching TRBD1 (5 bases). Germline CDR1 LNHDA, CDR2 SQIVND (reference sequence). V gave up 5 bases and J gave up 1 base, with 14 bases separating them. This CDR3 region has 15 residues.

The rearrangement joins TRBV28 to TRBJ2-2; TRBD1 aligns across 10 bases. The germline V gene has CDR1 MDHEN and CDR2 SYDVKM. This CDR3 is built from 15 residues. With 6 bases clipped from V and 6 bases from J, the junction kept 7 bases outside the gene matches. The CDR3 DNA sequence: TGTGCCAGCAGCCTCGGGACAGGGGAACCCGGGGAGCTGTTTTTT. Translated: CASSLGTGEPGELFF.

The chain has TRBV9 and TRBJ1-5; 7 nucleotides match TRBD1. This CDR3 has 14 amino acids. The J segment lost 6 bases and the V segment lost 0 bases, leaving 3 bases of the junction unmatched. CDR1 and CDR2 (germline): SGDLS, YYNGEE. This CDR3 reads CASSVGQGVQPQHF. The CDR3 DNA reads as TGTGCCAGCAGCGTAGGGCAGGGGGTTCAGCCCCAGCATTTT.

The count of this clone is one. J is TRBJ2-7 and V is TRBV6-5, with 7 bases fitting TRBD2. The germline V gene has CDR1 MNHEY and CDR2 SVGAGI. CDR3 length: 14 residues. The J segment lost 5 bases and the V segment lost 5 bases, leaving 9 bases of the junction unmatched. The CDR3 loop reads CASSVLGRGNEQYF. The CDR3 bases are TGTGCCAGCAGTGTCCTGGGGAGGGGTAACGAGCAGTACTTC.

The chain uses TRBV6-5 and TRBJ1-6, with no clear D. This CDR3 spans 15 amino acids. The ends were cut back, 4 bases at V and 4 bases at J, with 11 bases in the middle. Per germline, CDR1 MNHEY and CDR2 SVGAGI. For the CDR3, the DNA is TGTGCCAGCAGTTCAACCGGGGAGTATAATTCACCCCTCCACTTT. This sequence encodes CASSSTGEYNSPLHF.

This clone was counted between two and nine times. The CDR3 spells CASSFRGSEQYV. The CDR3 DNA is TGCGCCAGCAGCTTCCGGGGGAGCGAGCAGTACGTC. The chain links TRBV5-1 to TRBJ2-7, with TRBD2 as a possible D gene (6 bases). V dropped 2 bases and J dropped 6 bases, with 9 bases sitting between them. Germline values: CDR1 SGHRS, CDR2 YFSETQ. The CDR3 totals 12 residues.

The V call is TRBV7-9, the J call TRBJ1-5, with 10 nucleotides matching TRBD1. In germline, CDR1 is SEHNR, CDR2 FQNEAQ (reference sequence). This CDR3 has 18 amino acids. J lost 4 bases, V lost 4 bases, and 13 bases had no gene match. The CDR3 spells CASSSRPGQGVGNQPQHF. The CDR3 DNA follows: TGTGCCAGCAGCTCACGCCCCGGACAGGGGGTGGGGAATCAGCCCCAGCATTTT.

This clone has just a few counts. The CDR3 region has the DNA TGCAGCGTTGAAACGACACAGGGGAGCGGCTACACCTTC. Protein sequence: CSVETTQGSGYTF. This chain joins TRBV29-1 and TRBJ1-2, with TRBD1 matching over 7 bases. The CDR3 consists of 13 residues. The V gene's germline CDR1 is SQVTM and CDR2 ANQGSEA. V trimming: 2 bases; J trimming: 8 bases; junction bases outside the gene matches: 8.

Only one count was recorded for this clone. V gene TRBV27 combines with J gene TRBJ2-2, with TRBD2 matching 9 bases. Germline-derived CDR1 and CDR2 are MNHEY and SMNVEV (reference sequence). The ends lost 6 bases at V and 5 bases at J; junction bases unmatched: 16. The CDR3 is 18 residues long. The CDR3 sequence is CASSPPLLLAGVTGELFF. The CDR3, as DNA: TGTGCCAGCAGCCCACCCCTACTTTTAGCGGGGGTGACCGGGGAGCTGTTTTTT.

The CDR3: CASSLVGPSSSGATQYF. For the CDR3, the DNA is TGTGCCAGCAGCTTAGTTGGGCCTTCTAGCTCCGGAGCTACGCAGTATTTT. The rearrangement uses TRBV11-2 and TRBJ2-3, with D possibly matching TRBD2 (5 bases). The germline V gene encodes CDR1 SGHAT and CDR2 FQNNGV. V lost 1 base and J lost 8, with 22 bases in between. The CDR3 is made up of 17 amino acids.

The chain uses TRBV4-2 and TRBJ1-1; TRBD1 aligns across 7 bases. Trimming took 2 bases from V and 4 from J; bases not matched to a gene: 4. The germline gives CDR1 LGHNA, CDR2 YNFKEQ. This CDR3 has 14 residues. The CDR3 nucleotides read TGTGCCAGCAGCCAAACAGGGGTAGGCACTGAAGCTTTCTTT. It is translated as CASSQTGVGTEAFF.

This clone was seen once. The V call is TRBV19, the J call TRBJ1-1, with D possibly TRBD1 on 6 matching bases. This CDR3 comprises 13 residues. CDR1 and CDR2 (germline): LNHDA, SQIVND (reference sequence). V was shortened by 4 bases and J by 3 bases, with 9 bases between the two germline ends. The CDR3 coding sequence is TGTGCCAGTAGTAGAGGGGGGGACACTGAAGCTTTCTTT. It specifies CASSRGGDTEAFF.

The genes are TRBV5-4 and TRBJ1-2; D is possibly TRBD1 (6 bases). V lost 2 bases and J 1 base, leaving 15 bases between the germline ends. Germline values: CDR1 SGHNT, CDR2 YYREEE (reference sequence). The CDR3 has 16 residues. Written as DNA, the CDR3 is TGTGCCAGCAGCTTATTCTCGACAGGCCGTAACTATGGCTACACCTTC. This sequence encodes CASSLFSTGRNYGYTF.

The V gene is TRBV6-6, the J gene TRBJ1-2; the match to TRBD1 covers 7 bases. Trimming cost V 7 bases and J 6 bases; bases outside gene matches: 14. The CDR3 is 15 residues long. Germline V CDR1 and CDR2: MNHNY, SVGAGI (reference sequence). The CDR3 reads CASTQGTAAFNGYTF. The DNA for the CDR3 is TGTGCCAGCACCCAAGGGACAGCGGCTTTTAATGGCTACACCTTC.